Included here is one TCR beta chain sequence, with context. No cognate antigen has been identified for it. The sample holds no much larger clone one base away, and base qualities are not on file. The sample's time point label is to be understood as: resected brain tissue, or blood drawn just prior to surgery. The surgery cases with the highest brain T cell transcript signatures were chosen for TCR beta chain sequencing of brain tissue, and also of blood when blood was available. Before surgery, patients had received at least one anti-epileptic drug. The TCR-sequenced patients were children whose drug-resistant epilepsy was caused by tuberous sclerosis complex, focal cortical dysplasia, Rasmussen encephalitis or hemimegalencephaly. Blood was drawn right before the epilepsy surgery. Bulk genomic DNA was isolated from unsorted brain tissue and whole blood using the Monarch genomic DNA purification kit.

The data stem from a study of brain T cells in children with intractable seizures (dated by TCRdb to 2020 to 2023). Turning to the overall study: A NanoString immunology panel was first used to screen resected brain tissue from around 55 pediatric epilepsy surgery cases for immune gene transcripts. Among the approximately twelve selected surgery cases, pre-surgery blood was additionally sequenced for eight, leaving four cases with brain tissue only.

Study-wide findings and limitations: Viral specificity was inferred solely from CDR3 sequence similarity, and the HCMV serostatus of the patients was not known. Because sequencing depth was different between pre-surgery and post-surgery blood, clones absent from the pre-surgery sample may reflect undersampling.

The immunoSEQ assay was applied to genomic DNA to generate the TCR beta chain sequences. The paper's processing steps were these. CDR3 sequences that did not begin with the conserved framework cysteine at position 104 were removed by hand. To get clonality, the normalized Shannon's Diversity Index was subtracted from one, giving values from 0 (maximal diversity) to 1 (oligoclonal). Differences in the frequency of the same CDR3 between samples, such as brain versus blood, were assessed with chi-squared comparison-of-proportions tests. Public clonotypes were found by searching immuneACCESS, and the VDJdb browser was used to assess similarity to known antiviral clonotypes. The immuneACCESS repertoire file appears here via TCRdb, limited to in-frame rearrangements. These files lack a portion of the clones; in checked studies, under half of the deficit traces to unresolved V genes, and the cause of the others is not known. Clonal size and the V and J genes are those of that table, whereas D and trimming came from the DNA. Counted in this sample were about 64,000 clones; 95% to 97% of them appeared once. Jointly, the top ten make up more than 0.35% of the sample.

Cut back by 4 bases and 2 bases, the V and J ends lie 7 bases apart. From its cysteine to its phenylalanine, the CDR3 spans 12 amino acids. This entry keeps only the CDR3 DNA: 36 bases, framed from base 1. CDR1 is given as SGDLS and CDR2 as YYNGEE, both from the germline V gene. The sample consisted of peripheral blood, taken at surgery. The source of this sequence is a boy younger than two with focal cortical dysplasia and intractable seizures. The rearranged segments are TRBV9 and TRBJ2-7; TRBD1 is a possible D gene, resting on 6 matching bases. The CDR3 here reads CASSRDTYEQYF. The sequence in DNA is TGTGCCAGCAGCCGGGACACCTACGAGCAGTACTTC.